This T cell receptor (beta chain) was profiled in a study of T cells after yellow fever vaccination. Whole-study results and caveats: Weaker overall was a secondary response that nonetheless peaked faster, on day 5 versus 15. Among all clonotypes, a small share was observed in both CD4 and CD8 compartments. Booster samples showed a return of most primary-vaccination clones (around 96% CD4, over 70% CD8).

Each CDR3 protein is one row after TCRdb ran MiXCR on the 5' RACE reads. The sample holds some 220,000 distinct CDR3 sequences, approximately 3% seen once. On this clonotype itself: Its antigen is still unknown.

This TCR came from a man between 18 and 29 years old who received the YFV17D yellow fever vaccine. Here the sequenced sample was CD4+ T cells sorted from PBMCs, taken 10 days after the yellow fever booster vaccination.

In DNA, the CDR3 is TGCAGCGTTCAGGAGGACTCCTACGAGCAGTACTTC. This gives the protein CSVQEDSYEQYF. The chain employs TRBV29-1 and TRBJ2-7; tentatively, D is TRBD2 (5 bases). The germline V gene has CDR1 SQVTM and CDR2 ANQGSEA. The CDR3 totals 12 residues. V was clipped by 5 bases and J by 0 bases, with 8 bases between them.